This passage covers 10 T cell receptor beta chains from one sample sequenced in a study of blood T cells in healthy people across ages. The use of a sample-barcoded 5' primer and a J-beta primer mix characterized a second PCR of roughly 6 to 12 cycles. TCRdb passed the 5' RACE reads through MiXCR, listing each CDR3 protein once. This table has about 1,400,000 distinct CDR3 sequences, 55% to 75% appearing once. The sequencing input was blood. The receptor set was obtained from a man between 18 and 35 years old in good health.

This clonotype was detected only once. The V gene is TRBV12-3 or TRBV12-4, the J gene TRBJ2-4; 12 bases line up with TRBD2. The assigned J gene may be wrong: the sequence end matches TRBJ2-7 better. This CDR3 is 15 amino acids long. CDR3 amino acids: CASSQGLAGQGEQYF. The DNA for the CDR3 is TGTGCCAGCAGCCAAGGACTAGCGGGACAAGGCGAGCAGTACTTC.

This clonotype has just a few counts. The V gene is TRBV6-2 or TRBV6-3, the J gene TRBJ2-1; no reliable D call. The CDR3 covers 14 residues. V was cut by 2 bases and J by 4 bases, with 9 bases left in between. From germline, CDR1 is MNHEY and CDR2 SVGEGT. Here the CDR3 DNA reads TGTGCCAGCAGTTACACGGGTCCATACAATGAGCAGTTCTTC. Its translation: CASSYTGPYNEQFF.

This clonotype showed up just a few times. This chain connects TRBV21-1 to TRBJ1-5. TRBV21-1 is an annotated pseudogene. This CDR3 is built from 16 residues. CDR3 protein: CASSKFETEGSQPQHF. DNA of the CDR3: TGTGCCAGCAGCAAATTTGAGACGGAAGGGAGTCAGCCCCAGCATTTT.

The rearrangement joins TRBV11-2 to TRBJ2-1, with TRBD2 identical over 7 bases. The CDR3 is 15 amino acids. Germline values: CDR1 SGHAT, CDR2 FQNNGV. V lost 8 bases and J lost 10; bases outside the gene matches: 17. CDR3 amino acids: CASYGEAREAVEQFF. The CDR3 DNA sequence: TGTGCCAGCTACGGTGAGGCACGGGAGGCTGTGGAGCAGTTCTTC.

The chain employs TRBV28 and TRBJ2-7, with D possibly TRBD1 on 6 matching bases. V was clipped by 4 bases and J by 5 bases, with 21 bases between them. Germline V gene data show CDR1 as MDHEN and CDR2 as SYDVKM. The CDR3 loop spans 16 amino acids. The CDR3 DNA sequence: TGTGCCAGCAGTTCTATGGCGACAGGACTTATGAACGAGCAGTACTTC. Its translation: CASSSMATGLMNEQYF.

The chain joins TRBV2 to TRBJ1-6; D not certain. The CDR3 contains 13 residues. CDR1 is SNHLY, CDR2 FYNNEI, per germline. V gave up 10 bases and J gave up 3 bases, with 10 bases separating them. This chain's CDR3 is CATQGSYNSPLHF. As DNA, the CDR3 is TGTGCCACCCAAGGGAGCTATAATTCACCCCTCCACTTT.

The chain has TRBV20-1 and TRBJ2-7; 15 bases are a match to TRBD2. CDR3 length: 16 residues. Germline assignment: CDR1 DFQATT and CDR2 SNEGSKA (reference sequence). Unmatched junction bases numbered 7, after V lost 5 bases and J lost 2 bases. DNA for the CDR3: TGCAGTGCTCCGGGACTAGCGGGAGGTTCCCCCTACGAGCAGTACTTC. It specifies CSAPGLAGGSPYEQYF.

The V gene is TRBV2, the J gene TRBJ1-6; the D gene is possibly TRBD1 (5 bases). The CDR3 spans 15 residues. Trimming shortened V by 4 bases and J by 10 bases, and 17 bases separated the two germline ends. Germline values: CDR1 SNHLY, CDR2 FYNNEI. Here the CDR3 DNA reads TGTGCCAGCAGTGTCGGCAGTGCTGGGGGATCACCCCTCCACTTT. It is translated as CASSVGSAGGSPLHF.

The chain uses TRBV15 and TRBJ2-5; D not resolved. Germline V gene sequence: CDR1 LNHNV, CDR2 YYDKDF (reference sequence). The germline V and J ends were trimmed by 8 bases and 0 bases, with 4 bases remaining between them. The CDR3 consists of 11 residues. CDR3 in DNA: TGTGCCACCCTGTACCAAGAGACCCAGTACTTC. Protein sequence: CATLYQETQYF.

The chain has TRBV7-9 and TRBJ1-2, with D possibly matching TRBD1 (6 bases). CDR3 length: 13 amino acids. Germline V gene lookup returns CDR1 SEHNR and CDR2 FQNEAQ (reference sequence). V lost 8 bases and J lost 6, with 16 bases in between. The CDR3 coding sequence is TGTGCCAGCGGGGTGGGGGCTGGTGATGGCTACACCTTC. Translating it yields CASGVGAGDGYTF.